Presented here are 15 T cell receptor beta chains from one specimen sequenced in a study of blood T cell repertoires in COVID-19. TCRdb's copy holds only in-frame clones and misses some; the assay was immunoSEQ multiplex PCR. The table has some 280,000 clones, about 89% seen once. Sequenced input: peripheral blood. These receptors came from a woman in her fifties or sixties with acute or convalescent COVID-19.

A single count supports this clone. V gene TRBV15 combines with J gene TRBJ2-1; D possibly corresponds to TRBD2 (5 bases). The germline CDR1 and CDR2 sequences are LNHNV and YYDKDF (reference sequence). V was clipped by 0 bases and J by 7 bases, with 13 bases between them. CDR3 length: 15 amino acids. The CDR3: CATSRDPLATNEQFF. CDR3 nucleotide sequence: TGTGCCACCAGCAGAGATCCTCTAGCAACGAATGAGCAGTTCTTC.

The chain uses TRBV27 and TRBJ2-3, with 8 bases matching TRBD2. The germline V gene has CDR1 MNHEY and CDR2 SMNVEV (reference sequence). This CDR3 spans 15 amino acids. V was pared by 5 bases and J by 0 bases, with 4 bases of the junction left unmatched. The CDR3 nucleotides read TGTGCCAGCAGTCCGGGACTAGTGAGCACAGATACGCAGTATTTT. Its translation: CASSPGLVSTDTQYF.

The chain uses TRBV5-1 and TRBJ2-2; 8 bases fit TRBD2. Trimming cost V 2 bases and J 6 bases; bases outside gene matches: 9. CDR3 size: 16 residues. CDR1 SGHRS and CDR2 YFSETQ come from the germline V gene. CDR3 DNA: TGCGCCAGCAGCTTATCAGCGGGAGAGCCCCCCGGGGAGCTGTTTTTT. It yields the protein CASSLSAGEPPGELFF.

The chain combines TRBV2 with TRBJ1-1; a weak D match, TRBD1 (6 bases). CDR3 length equals 15 residues. The germline V gene has CDR1 SNHLY and CDR2 FYNNEI. The V gene lost 2 bases and the J gene lost 5 bases, with 15 bases spanning the gap. CDR3 sequence: CASSEQWGGGTEAFF. The CDR3 DNA follows: TGTGCCAGCAGTGAACAATGGGGGGGCGGAACTGAAGCTTTCTTT.

V is TRBV5-6 and J is TRBJ1-2; 7 nucleotides agree with TRBD1. CDR1 and CDR2 from the germline V gene are SGHDT and YYEEEE. CDR3 length: 14 residues. Unmatched junction bases numbered 7, after V lost 7 bases and J lost 1 base. Here the CDR3 reads CASLERGLNYGYTF. The CDR3 DNA reads TGTGCCAGCCTCGAAAGGGGGCTTAACTATGGCTACACCTTC.

The V gene is TRBV18, the J gene TRBJ2-3; TRBD2 aligns across 8 bases. The germline CDR1 and CDR2 sequences are KGHSH and LQKENI. With V trimmed by 1 base and J by 1 base, 4 bases remained unmatched. The CDR3 contains 16 residues. CDR3 protein: CASSPLSGRGTDTQYF. For the CDR3, the DNA is TGTGCCAGCTCACCACTGAGCGGGAGAGGCACAGATACGCAGTATTTT.

The chain carries TRBV30 and TRBJ2-7; D not resolved. V lost 2 bases and J 0 bases, leaving 11 bases between the germline ends. Germline V gene data show CDR1 as GTSNPN and CDR2 as SVGIG (reference sequence). This CDR3 comprises 14 residues. The chain's CDR3 is CAWSKKGGSYEQYF. The CDR3 DNA reads as TGTGCCTGGAGTAAGAAAGGCGGCTCCTACGAGCAGTACTTC.

This clone was detected only once. This chain links TRBV18 with TRBJ2-1; maybe TRBD2 (6 bases). The CDR3 contains 17 residues. Germline CDR1 KGHSH, CDR2 LQKENI. V was clipped by 0 bases and J by 7 bases, with 19 bases between them. CDR3 in amino acids: CASSPPMAGLRYNEQFF. In nucleotides, the CDR3 is TGTGCCAGCTCACCACCGATGGCGGGACTTAGGTATAATGAGCAGTTCTTC.

The chain recombines TRBV6-5 with TRBJ1-2, with D possibly matching TRBD1 (6 bases). Germline V gives CDR1 MNHEY, CDR2 SVGAGI. This CDR3 has 14 amino acids. Between the trimmed V and J ends, which lost 6 bases and 2 bases, there was a span of 13 bases. The CDR3 is CASRVGQLNYGYTF. The CDR3 nucleotides read TGTGCCAGCAGGGTTGGACAGCTCAACTATGGCTACACCTTC.

The rearrangement links TRBV24-1 to TRBJ2-5; TRBD2 might be the D (6 bases). The CDR3 totals 15 residues. Germline CDR1 is KGHDR and CDR2 is SFDVKD. The V and J ends lost 0 bases and 5 bases respectively, with 12 bases between them. The CDR3 sequence is CATSDLRSSAETQYF. DNA of the CDR3: TGTGCCACCAGTGATTTGCGGTCTAGCGCTGAGACCCAGTACTTC.

The chain is built from TRBV18 and TRBJ1-6, with 8 bases lining up with TRBD1. This CDR3 spans 16 amino acids. V lost 2 bases and J lost 6; bases outside the gene matches: 6. Germline values: CDR1 KGHSH, CDR2 LQKENI. CDR3 in DNA: TGTGCCAGCTCACCAGGTCTGGGACAGGTTAATTCACCCCTCCACTTT. Translated, it gives CASSPGLGQVNSPLHF.

DNA of the CDR3: TGTGCCAGCAGCGTAGAGGCCGGGAGGGTCCCCTACGAGCAGTACTTC. It codes for CASSVEAGRVPYEQYF. The rearrangement joins TRBV9 to TRBJ2-7; 8 bases align to TRBD2. V lost 0 bases and J lost 2; bases outside the gene matches: 7. The CDR3 is made up of 16 amino acids. The germline V gene has CDR1 SGDLS and CDR2 YYNGEE. Variable domain in full (rest from reference TRBV9 and TRBJ2-7): DSGVTQTPKHLITATGQRVTLRCSPRSGDLSVYWYQQSLDQGLQFLIQYYNGEERAKGNILERFSAQQFPDLHSELNLSSLELGDSALYFCASSVEAGRVPYEQYFGPGTRLTVT.

The chain combines TRBV2 with TRBJ1-5; tentatively, D is TRBD1 (5 bases). Trimming removed 4 bases at V and 3 bases at J, with 10 bases between. CDR1 and CDR2 from the germline V gene are SNHLY and FYNNEI. CDR3 length: 14 residues. The CDR3 coding sequence is TGTGCCAGCAGTGGGGGGACTGCCAATCAGCCCCAGCATTTT. It is translated as CASSGGTANQPQHF.

The CDR3 sequence: CASTYPGSSYEQYF. CDR3 in DNA: TGTGCCAGCACTTACCCGGGGAGCTCCTACGAGCAGTACTTC. This sequence joins TRBV11-2 and TRBJ2-7; D possibly corresponds to TRBD2 (5 bases). The ends were cut back, 7 bases at V and 0 bases at J, with 13 bases in the middle. The CDR3 spans 14 residues. Germline CDR1 reads SGHAT; CDR2 reads FQNNGV. The complete variable domain, with remaining parts taken from reference TRBV11-2 and TRBJ2-7, reads EAGVAQSPRYKIIEKRQSVAFWCNPISGHATLYWYQQILGQGPKLLIQFQNNGVVDDSQLPKDRFSAERLKGVDSTLKIQPAKLEDSAVYLCASTYPGSSYEQYFGPGTRLTVT.

The chain is built from TRBV16 and TRBJ2-1; 9 bases line up with TRBD2. V shed 0 bases, J shed 6 bases, and the junction held 6 bases outside the gene matches. Germline V gives CDR1 KGHSY, CDR2 FQNENV. This CDR3 region has 16 residues. Here the CDR3 DNA reads TGTGCCAGCAGCCAATCGCGGGAGGGCCACCGCAATGAGCAGTTCTTC. Protein sequence: CASSQSREGHRNEQFF.